A selection of T cell receptor beta chains follows, all from one sample in a study of blood T cells in healthy people across ages. TCRdb fed the 5' RACE reads into MiXCR, producing one record per CDR3 protein. Seen here are some 930,000 distinct CDR3 sequences, about 28% observed once, and the top ten hold 10%. These data were also reused for a study on T cells of mothers and their children.

The sequenced sample was blood. These TCRs come from a woman aged 40 to 55 in good health. Each CDR3 is given with its conserved first and last residue. D genes are given only for firm matches. Expanded clones are given a class, and other clones once, few, many or no size at all.

cdr3_aa | cdr3_nt | clone_size | j_call | v_call | d_call
CASFSAGGLTDTQYF | TGTGCCAGCTTCTCAGCGGGGGGGCTCACAGATACGCAGTATTTT | few | TRBJ2-3 | TRBV28 | TRBD2
CASSSWGGNTEAFF | TGTGCCAGCAGCTCTTGGGGGGGGAACACTGAAGCTTTCTTT | NA | TRBJ1-1 | TRBV5-6 | NA
CASSLSVGLSNEQFF | TGTGCCAGCAGCTTATCGGTAGGGCTGAGCAATGAGCAGTTCTTC | NA | TRBJ2-1 | TRBV28 | NA
CASSLSQGASYGYTF | TGTGCCAGCAGTTTATCACAGGGGGCGAGCTATGGCTACACCTTC | few | TRBJ1-2 | TRBV27 | TRBD1
CASSFGAEAFF | TGTGCCAGCAGTTTTGGTGCTGAAGCTTTCTTT | many | TRBJ1-1 | TRBV28 | NA
CASSFSGRDTDTQYF | TGTGCCAGCAGCTTTTCGGGTAGAGACACAGATACGCAGTATTTT | NA | TRBJ2-3 | TRBV7-2 | NA
CASSGPSGNTIYF | TGTGCCAGCAGCGGCCCTTCTGGAAACACCATATATTTT | NA | TRBJ1-3 | TRBV6-5 | NA
CASSFGLAAIYNEQFF | TGTGCCAGCAGTTTCGGACTAGCGGCAATCTACAATGAGCAGTTCTTC | few | TRBJ2-1 | TRBV28 | TRBD2
CSAKGVYNSPLHF | TGCAGTGCTAAGGGGGTTTATAATTCACCCCTCCACTTT | few | TRBJ1-6 | TRBV20-1 | NA
CASSSGTPPRGYTF | TGTGCCAGCAGTTCCGGGACTCCCCCGCGGGGCTACACCTTC | NA | TRBJ1-2 | TRBV28 | NA
CASSRPLSNRGEKLFF | TGTGCCAGCAGCCGGCCCCTGTCCAACAGGGGCGAAAAACTGTTTTTT | NA | TRBJ1-4 | TRBV3-1 | TRBD1
CSRTPRGRETQYF | TGCAGTCGCACCCCTCGGGGCCGCGAGACCCAGTACTTC | few | TRBJ2-5 | TRBV20-1 | NA
CSVEVGHNYGYTF | TGCAGCGTTGAGGTAGGACACAACTATGGCTACACCTTC | NA | TRBJ1-2 | TRBV29-1 | NA
CTSSLAQETQYF | TGTACCAGCAGCTTAGCTCAAGAGACCCAGTACTTC | few | TRBJ2-5 | TRBV7-9 | NA
CASSQWRAEAFF | TGTGCCAGCAGCCAATGGCGGGCTGAAGCTTTCTTT | NA | TRBJ1-1 | TRBV16 | NA
CSARVPESDYGYTF | TGCAGTGCTAGAGTCCCGGAGTCGGACTATGGCTACACCTTC | NA | TRBJ1-2 | TRBV20-1 | NA
CASSSGGNQPQHF | TGTGCCAGCAGCTCAGGGGGCAATCAGCCCCAGCATTTT | many | TRBJ1-5 | TRBV12-3/TRBV12-4 | NA
CASSYAPSQGQYF | TGTGCCAGCAGTTACGCCCCAAGTCAAGGGCAGTACTTC | many | TRBJ2-7 | TRBV6-6 | NA
CSAYLGAEDTQYF | TGCAGTGCCTATCTAGGGGCAGAAGATACGCAGTATTTT | NA | TRBJ2-3 | TRBV20-1 | NA
CASSPVGLAGPYF | TGTGCCAGCAGCCCCGTAGGACTAGCGGGGCCGTATTTT | NA | TRBJ2-3 | TRBV7-8 | TRBD2
CSSPGGGGGNQPQHF | TGCAGTTCCCCTGGTGGTGGCGGAGGCAATCAGCCCCAGCATTTT | NA | TRBJ1-5 | TRBV20-1 | NA
CASSPLGRVTQETQYF | TGTGCCAGCAGCCCCCTGGGGAGAGTGACTCAAGAGACCCAGTACTTC | few | TRBJ2-5 | TRBV5-6 | NA
CATSRDPYTGREQYF | TGTGCCACCAGCAGAGATCCCTACACGGGGCGGGAGCAGTACTTC | NA | TRBJ2-7 | TRBV15 | NA
CSVDGGRANEQFF | TGCAGCGTTGATGGTGGTAGGGCCAATGAGCAGTTCTTC | few | TRBJ2-1 | TRBV29-1 | NA
CASRGGSSNQPQHF | TGTGCCAGCAGAGGGGGGAGTAGCAATCAGCCCCAGCATTTT | NA | TRBJ1-5 | TRBV12-3/TRBV12-4 | NA
CASSRSGRAGNEQFF | TGTGCCAGTAGCCGAAGCGGGAGGGCCGGGAATGAGCAGTTCTTC | NA | TRBJ2-1 | TRBV6-4 | TRBD2
CASSHQTQYF | TGTGCCAGCAGCCACCAGACCCAGTACTTC | NA | TRBJ2-5 | TRBV6-2/TRBV6-3 | NA
CASSANRDQPQHF | TGTGCCAGCAGTGCAAACAGGGATCAGCCCCAGCATTTT | NA | TRBJ1-5 | TRBV6-1 | NA
CASSYGGTGQGNNEQFF | TGTGCCAGCAGTTATGGGGGAACGGGGCAGGGGAACAATGAGCAGTTCTTC | NA | TRBJ2-1 | TRBV28 | NA
CATSTGIFDEQYF | TGTGCCACCAGCACAGGGATATTCGACGAGCAGTACTTC | many | TRBJ2-7 | TRBV15 | NA
CASSHLSTGGEQYF | TGTGCCAGCAGCCATCTCTCTACAGGGGGCGAGCAGTACTTC | many | TRBJ2-7 | TRBV3-1 | TRBD1
CASSVGVVRGYGYTF | TGTGCCAGCAGCGTAGGGGTGGTAAGGGGCTATGGCTACACCTTC | NA | TRBJ1-2 | TRBV9 | NA
CASSYGINQPQHF | TGTGCCAGCAGTTACGGGATTAATCAGCCCCAGCATTTT | few | TRBJ1-5 | TRBV6-5 | NA
CASSAGRLAGGPSYNEQFF | TGTGCCAGCAGCGCAGGCAGACTAGCGGGGGGGCCGTCCTACAATGAGCAGTTCTTC | few | TRBJ2-1 | TRBV7-2 | TRBD2
CASSQGRTETYEQYF | TGTGCCAGCTCCCAGGGGCGGACGGAAACCTACGAGCAGTACTTC | NA | TRBJ2-7 | TRBV7-2 | NA
CASRGMSSYEQYF | TGTGCCAGCCGGGGGATGAGCTCCTACGAGCAGTACTTC | few | TRBJ2-7 | TRBV28 | NA
CASSRDGTTTDTQYF | TGTGCCAGCAGCCGAGACGGGACTACCACAGATACGCAGTATTTT | few | TRBJ2-3 | TRBV6-4 | TRBD2
CSVQGGNQPQHF | TGCAGCGTTCAGGGGGGCAATCAGCCCCAGCATTTT | NA | TRBJ1-5 | TRBV29-1 | TRBD1
CANSLSGVSVNEQFF | TGTGCCAACAGTTTGTCTGGCGTATCGGTCAATGAGCAGTTCTTC | NA | TRBJ2-1 | TRBV12-3/TRBV12-4 | NA
CASSQGDGGQETQYF | TGTGCCAGCAGCCAAGGAGACGGGGGCCAAGAGACCCAGTACTTC | NA | TRBJ2-5 | TRBV4-2 | NA
CASSVDGDVTEAFF | TGTGCCAGCAGCGTAGATGGGGATGTCACTGAAGCTTTCTTT | NA | TRBJ1-1 | TRBV9 | NA
CASSYPSGSSNQPQHF | TGTGCCAGCAGTTACCCGTCGGGGAGTAGCAATCAGCCCCAGCATTTT | NA | TRBJ1-5 | TRBV6-2/TRBV6-3 | NA
CATSDTLTAEQFF | TGTGCCACCAGTGACACTTTGACGGCTGAGCAGTTCTTC | NA | TRBJ2-1 | TRBV24-1 | NA
CGISPSLAKNIQYF | TGCGGCATATCCCCCTCTTTAGCCAAAAACATTCAGTACTTC | NA | TRBJ2-4 | TRBV20-1 | NA
CASSLWTGDSYGYTF | TGTGCCAGCTCGTTGTGGACAGGGGACAGCTATGGCTACACCTTC | few | TRBJ1-2 | TRBV12-3/TRBV12-4 | TRBD1
CSANSGGTNQPQHF | TGCAGTGCTAACTCAGGGGGCACAAATCAGCCCCAGCATTTT | few | TRBJ1-5 | TRBV20-1 | TRBD1
CASSPGDSASLTDTQYF | TGTGCCAGCAGTCCCGGGGATAGCGCGTCGCTGACAGATACGCAGTATTTT | NA | TRBJ2-3 | TRBV6-1 | NA
CASSLEVAEKLFF | TGCGCCAGCAGCTTGGAAGTGGCGGAAAAACTGTTTTTT | once | TRBJ1-4 | TRBV5-1 | NA
CASRAAGGLYGYTF | TGTGCCAGCAGGGCCGCAGGGGGCCTCTATGGCTACACCTTC | few | TRBJ1-2 | TRBV12-3/TRBV12-4 | TRBD1
CASSFSAGTGVYNEQFF | TGTGCCAGCAGCTTTTCGGCGGGGACAGGGGTCTACAATGAGCAGTTCTTC | few | TRBJ2-1 | TRBV7-6 | TRBD1
CSLRGPRNNGQFF | TGCAGTTTGAGGGGCCCGCGGAACAATGGGCAGTTCTTC | NA | TRBJ2-1 | TRBV20-1 | NA
CSAPGQGAKETQYF | TGCAGTGCTCCGGGACAGGGGGCGAAGGAGACCCAGTACTTC | many | TRBJ2-5 | TRBV20-1 | TRBD1
CASSLQTGSGAEAFF | TGTGCCAGCAGCCTCCAAACAGGGTCGGGAGCTGAAGCTTTCTTT | few | TRBJ1-1 | TRBV14 | NA
CASSLANGYTEAFF | TGCGCCAGCAGCTTGGCCAACGGATACACTGAAGCTTTCTTT | many | TRBJ1-1 | TRBV5-1 | NA
CASSRHPSIVYDEQYF | TGTGCCAGCAGCCGGCATCCTTCGATAGTCTACGACGAGCAGTACTTC | few | TRBJ2-7 | TRBV7-9 | NA
CASSLRQPNTEAFF | TGTGCCAGCAGTTTAAGGCAGCCGAACACTGAAGCTTTCTTT | few | TRBJ1-1 | TRBV28 | NA
CASSSRQGTLDEQYF | TGCGCCAGCAGCTCCCGACAGGGGACCCTCGACGAGCAGTACTTC | NA | TRBJ2-7 | TRBV5-1 | TRBD1
CASGKDRGLYGYTF | TGTGCTAGTGGCAAGGACAGGGGGCTTTATGGCTACACCTTC | NA | TRBJ1-2 | TRBV12-5 | TRBD1
CVMWEQYF | TGTGTGATGTGGGAGCAGTACTTC | NA | TRBJ2-7 | TRBV7-2 | NA